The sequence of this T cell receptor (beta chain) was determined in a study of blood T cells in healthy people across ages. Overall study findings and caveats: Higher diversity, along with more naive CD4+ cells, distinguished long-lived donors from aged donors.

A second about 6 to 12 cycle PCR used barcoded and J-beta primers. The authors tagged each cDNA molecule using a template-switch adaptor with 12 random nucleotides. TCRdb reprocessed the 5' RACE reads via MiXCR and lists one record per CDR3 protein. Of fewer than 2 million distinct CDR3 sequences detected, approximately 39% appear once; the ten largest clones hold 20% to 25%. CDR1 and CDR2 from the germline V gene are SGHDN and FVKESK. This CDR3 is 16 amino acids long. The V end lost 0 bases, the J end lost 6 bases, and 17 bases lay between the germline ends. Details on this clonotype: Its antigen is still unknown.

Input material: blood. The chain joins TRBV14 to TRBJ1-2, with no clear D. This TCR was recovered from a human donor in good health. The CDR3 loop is CASSQDPGSLWNGYTF. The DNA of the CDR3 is TGTGCCAGCAGCCAAGATCCCGGGTCGCTGTGGAATGGCTACACCTTC. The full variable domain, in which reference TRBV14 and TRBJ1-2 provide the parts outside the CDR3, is EAGVTQFPSHSVIEKGQTVTLRCDPISGHDNLYWYRRVMGKEIKFLLHFVKESKQDESGMPNNRFLAERTGGTYSTLKVQPAELEDSGVYFCASSQDPGSLWNGYTFGSGTRLTVV.